These 22 T cell receptor beta chains share one sample of origin, sequenced in a study of OX40 agonist ivuxolimab in advanced cancers. Repertoires were generated with immunoSEQ multiplex PCR, while TCRdb's copy carries only in-frame clones and drops some. The data contain 84,000 or so clones, about 88% of them singletons. The sample was CD4+ or CD8+ T cells sorted from blood, taken in a trial of the OX40 agonist ivuxolimab. The origin of the receptors is an adult with an advanced solid tumor such as melanoma, head and neck, liver or kidney cancer.

This rearrangement joins TRBV11-2 to TRBJ1-3, with D hard to call. Germline V gives CDR1 SGHAT, CDR2 FQNNGV. Deletions cut 6 bases from V and 1 base from J, with 22 bases between. The CDR3 is 18 residues long. The CDR3 region is CASRPFPPGERSGNTIYF. As DNA, the CDR3 is TGTGCCAGCAGACCCTTTCCCCCGGGTGAAAGGTCTGGAAACACCATATATTTT.

V usage is TRBV21-1 and J usage is TRBJ1-1; TRBD1, the table's D call, was not compared with the DNA. TRBV21-1 is annotated as a pseudogene. The CDR3 totals 16 residues. For the CDR3, the DNA is TGTGCCAAGGAGTGGGAGAAAGGGGGCCTGGATTTTGAAGCTTTCTTT. It yields the protein CAKEWEKGGLDFEAFF.

The gene calls are TRBV7-8 and TRBJ2-7, with D uncertain. The CDR3 is made up of 12 amino acids. V lost 2 bases and J 6 bases, leaving 8 bases between the germline ends. Germline values: CDR1 SGHVS, CDR2 FQNEAQ. CDR3 loop: CASSLLSGEQYF. CDR3 in DNA: TGTGCCAGCAGCTTATTGTCTGGCGAGCAGTACTTC.

Of note for this clone: The sample contains more than one DNA sequence encoding this CDR3. The rearrangement uses TRBV5-1 and TRBJ2-5; D call uncertain. The V gene's germline CDR1 is SGHRS and CDR2 YFSETQ. The CDR3 spans 11 residues. The V end lost 0 bases, the J end lost 3 bases, and 0 bases lay between the germline ends. Written as DNA, the CDR3 is TGCGCCAGCAGCTTGGAAGAGACCCAGTACTTC. Its protein is CASSLEETQYF.

This clone was recorded a few times. The chain links TRBV19 to TRBJ2-1; 7 bases fit TRBD1. J lost 6 bases, V lost 6 bases, and 11 bases had no gene match. CDR3 length: 15 residues. The germline V gene has CDR1 LNHDA and CDR2 SQIVND (reference sequence). Here the CDR3 reads CASSDRQGSPNEQFF. The CDR3, as DNA: TGTGCCAGTAGCGACCGACAGGGTAGTCCCAATGAGCAGTTCTTC.

V and J are TRBV5-1 and TRBJ2-3; tentative D call: TRBD2 (7 bases). This CDR3 region has 17 residues. Germline lookup yields CDR1 SGHRS and CDR2 YFSETQ. Trimming removed 7 bases at V and 5 bases at J, with 26 bases between. CDR3 region: CASGKSGGGSSGDTQYF. The CDR3 nucleotides are TGCGCCAGCGGAAAAAGCGGCGGGGGCTCTAGCGGAGATACGCAGTATTTT.

This clone is a singleton in its sample. The V and J genes are TRBV7-3 and TRBJ2-1, with TRBD2 matching 10 bases. Germline CDR1 SGHTA, CDR2 FQGTGA. The CDR3 extends over 16 amino acids. The J segment lost 0 bases and the V segment lost 4 bases, leaving 3 bases of the junction unmatched. CDR3 DNA: TGTGCCAGCAGCTCACTAGCGGGAAGCTCCTACAATGAGCAGTTCTTC. This translates into CASSSLAGSSYNEQFF. The variable domain in full, with the rest retrieved from reference TRBV7-3 and TRBJ2-1, is GAGVSQTPSNKVTEKGKYVELRCDPISGHTALYWYRQSLGQGPEFLIYFQGTGAADDSGLPNDRFFAVRPEGSVSTLKIQRTERGDSAVYLCASSSLAGSSYNEQFFGPGTRLTVL.

This clone appeared a few times. The chain carries TRBV19 and TRBJ1-1, with a possible D match to TRBD1 (5 bases). V lost 6 bases and J lost 1, with 9 bases in between. This CDR3 contains 13 residues. CDR1 and CDR2 from the germline V gene are LNHDA and SQIVND (reference sequence). The CDR3: CASRTDKNTEAFF. CDR3 nucleotide sequence: TGTGCCAGTAGAACGGACAAGAACACTGAAGCTTTCTTT.

This clone has only a few counts. The chain joins TRBV6-6 to TRBJ1-2, with D hard to call. The V gene's germline CDR1 is MNHNY and CDR2 SVGAGI (reference sequence). This CDR3 has 13 amino acids. V was cut by 6 bases and J by 2 bases, with 10 bases left in between. The CDR3 region is CASSEVPNYGYTF. CDR3 nucleotide sequence: TGTGCCAGCAGCGAAGTCCCCAACTATGGCTACACCTTC.

The rearrangement joins TRBV5-1 to TRBJ2-1; a weak D match, TRBD1 (8 bases). This CDR3 has 15 residues. V was pared by 0 bases and J by 7 bases, with 14 bases between. In germline, CDR1 is SGHRS, CDR2 YFSETQ. CDR3 sequence: CASSLGTGRGNEQFF. In DNA, the CDR3 is TGCGCCAGCAGCTTGGGGACAGGGAGGGGGAATGAGCAGTTCTTC. The whole variable domain, remainder taken from reference TRBV5-1 and TRBJ2-1, is KAGVTQTPRYLIKTRGQQVTLSCSPISGHRSVSWYQQTPGQGLQFLFEYFSETQRNKGNFPGRFSGRQFSNSRSEMNVSTLELGDSALYLCASSLGTGRGNEQFFGPGTRLTVL.

The V gene is TRBV6-1, the J gene TRBJ1-5; no definite D call. Germline-derived CDR1 and CDR2 are MNHNS and SASEGT. This CDR3 contains 14 residues. V lost 4 bases and J lost 0, with 7 bases in between. Written as DNA, the CDR3 is TGTGCCAGCAGTGGAGAATATAGCAATCAGCCCCAGCATTTT. As protein: CASSGEYSNQPQHF.

The V gene is TRBV11-3, the J gene TRBJ2-3; 7 bases align to TRBD1. There are 14 residues in the CDR3. Per germline, CDR1 SGHNT and CDR2 YENEEA. With V trimmed by 5 bases and J by 1 base, 3 bases remained unmatched. The CDR3 DNA is TGTGCCAGCAGCCTCGGACAGGGCACAGATACGCAGTATTTT. As protein: CASSLGQGTDTQYF.

The chain couples TRBV5-1 to TRBJ2-1, with unresolved D. The ends were cut back, 4 bases at V and 8 bases at J, with 13 bases in the middle. Per germline, CDR1 SGHRS and CDR2 YFSETQ. The CDR3 is 13 amino acids. The CDR3, as DNA: TGCGCCAGCAGCCTACTCCCGATCGATGAGCAGTTCTTC. Encoded protein: CASSLLPIDEQFF.

As DNA, the CDR3 is TGTGCCACCGCGGCAGGCCTCAATTCACCCCTCCACTTT. Its protein is CATAAGLNSPLHF. The chain links TRBV15 to TRBJ1-6, with D unresolved. Germline CDR1 is LNHNV and CDR2 is YYDKDF (reference sequence). This CDR3 comprises 13 residues. V dropped 8 bases and J dropped 7 bases, with 12 bases sitting between them. The full variable domain, in which reference TRBV15 and TRBJ1-6 provide the parts outside the CDR3, is DAMVIQNPRYQVTQFGKPVTLSCSQTLNHNVMYWYQQKSSQAPKLLFHYYDKDFNNEADTPDNFQSRRPNTSFCFLDIRSPGLGDTAMYLCATAAGLNSPLHFGNGTRLTVT.

The chain combines TRBV5-1 with TRBJ2-1, with D possibly being TRBD2 (6 bases). The V and J ends lost 0 bases and 5 bases respectively, with 15 bases between them. Germline V gene sequence: CDR1 SGHRS, CDR2 YFSETQ. This CDR3 comprises 16 residues. CDR3: CASSLAPGSGDNEQFF. The CDR3 DNA sequence: TGCGCCAGCAGCTTGGCGCCAGGTAGCGGTGACAATGAGCAGTTCTTC. The complete variable domain, with remaining parts taken from reference TRBV5-1 and TRBJ2-1, reads KAGVTQTPRYLIKTRGQQVTLSCSPISGHRSVSWYQQTPGQGLQFLFEYFSETQRNKGNFPGRFSGRQFSNSRSEMNVSTLELGDSALYLCASSLAPGSGDNEQFFGPGTRLTVL.

V usage is TRBV4-2 and J usage is TRBJ2-2; D unclear. V was clipped by 2 bases and J by 0 bases, with 16 bases between them. CDR1 and CDR2 from the germline V gene are LGHNA and YNFKEQ. CDR3 length equals 18 residues. The CDR3 sequence is CASSQRAYRNANTGELFF. Here the CDR3 DNA reads TGTGCCAGCAGCCAAAGGGCCTATCGTAACGCGAACACCGGGGAGCTGTTTTTT.

The chain employs TRBV18 and TRBJ2-2; D is undetermined. Per the germline V gene, CDR1 is KGHSH and CDR2 is LQKENI. V was trimmed by 2 bases and J by 2 bases, leaving 12 bases between them. This CDR3 contains 16 residues. CDR3 amino acids: CASSPFSAINTGELFF. CDR3 DNA: TGTGCCAGCTCACCATTTTCGGCGATCAACACCGGGGAGCTGTTTTTT.

The V and J genes are TRBV7-9 and TRBJ2-2; possible D gene TRBD2, 5 bases. Germline values: CDR1 SEHNR, CDR2 FQNEAQ (reference sequence). This CDR3 spans 16 amino acids. Trimming took off 5 bases at V and 0 bases at J, with 13 bases between the two ends. For the CDR3, the DNA is TGTGCCAGCAGCCGCGGAGCGGATACGAACACCGGGGAGCTGTTTTTT. Protein: CASSRGADTNTGELFF.

In this sample, this clone turned up once. The chain employs TRBV6-1 and TRBJ2-5; D perhaps matches TRBD1 (6 bases). Trimming cost V 1 base and J 3 bases, with 12 bases left between them. Germline lookup yields CDR1 MNHNS and CDR2 SASEGT. The CDR3 is 15 residues long. The CDR3 is CASSEDVGQKETQYF. CDR3 nucleotides: TGTGCCAGCAGTGAAGACGTAGGACAGAAAGAGACCCAGTACTTC.

V gene TRBV27 combines with J gene TRBJ1-1; D is undetermined. The CDR3 length is 13 residues. V lost 4 bases to trimming and J lost 7 bases, with 13 bases between them. Looked up from germline, CDR1 is MNHEY and CDR2 is SMNVEV (reference sequence). The chain's CDR3 is CASSSGPSFEAFF. The CDR3 DNA follows: TGTGCCAGCAGTTCCGGACCGTCATTTGAAGCTTTCTTT.

V and J are TRBV14 and TRBJ2-7, with 10 bases matching TRBD2. J gave up 4 bases and V 1 base, and 7 bases lay outside the gene matches. The CDR3 extends over 16 amino acids. The germline V gene has CDR1 SGHDN and CDR2 FVKESK. This chain's CDR3 is CASSQAGSGGAYEQYF. The CDR3 DNA follows: TGTGCCAGCAGCCAAGCGGGCAGCGGGGGGGCTTACGAGCAGTACTTC.

The sample holds a few counts of this clone. The chain links TRBV7-2 to TRBJ2-7; the D is unclear. This CDR3 has 12 amino acids. Germline values: CDR1 SGHTA, CDR2 FQGNSA. Trimming took off 6 bases at V and 3 bases at J, with 9 bases between the two ends. CDR3 in DNA: TGTGCCAGCAGACCAACCGTCTACGAGCAGTACTTC. Amino acids: CASRPTVYEQYF.